The clone carrying this T cell receptor beta chain was observed a handful of times. This sample is part of a study of blood T cells in healthy people across ages. It was with a sample-barcoded 5' primer and a J-beta primer mix that a second PCR of about 6 to 11 cycles was run. TCRdb called the 5' RACE reads again in MiXCR, with one record for every CDR3 protein. The repertoire holds about 600,000 distinct CDR3 sequences, 40% to 50% seen once, with about 26% in the top ten. This receptor was identified in a man older than 75 in good health. Source material: blood.

The CDR3 sequence: CASIDTGTFTEAFF. The CDR3 DNA follows: TGTGCCAGTATTGATACCGGGACCTTCACTGAAGCTTTCTTT. The rearrangement joins TRBV19 to TRBJ1-1; D might be TRBD1 (5 bases). V lost 7 bases and J 4 bases, leaving 16 bases between the germline ends. This CDR3 has 14 amino acids. CDR1 and CDR2 from the germline V gene are LNHDA and SQIVND (reference sequence).